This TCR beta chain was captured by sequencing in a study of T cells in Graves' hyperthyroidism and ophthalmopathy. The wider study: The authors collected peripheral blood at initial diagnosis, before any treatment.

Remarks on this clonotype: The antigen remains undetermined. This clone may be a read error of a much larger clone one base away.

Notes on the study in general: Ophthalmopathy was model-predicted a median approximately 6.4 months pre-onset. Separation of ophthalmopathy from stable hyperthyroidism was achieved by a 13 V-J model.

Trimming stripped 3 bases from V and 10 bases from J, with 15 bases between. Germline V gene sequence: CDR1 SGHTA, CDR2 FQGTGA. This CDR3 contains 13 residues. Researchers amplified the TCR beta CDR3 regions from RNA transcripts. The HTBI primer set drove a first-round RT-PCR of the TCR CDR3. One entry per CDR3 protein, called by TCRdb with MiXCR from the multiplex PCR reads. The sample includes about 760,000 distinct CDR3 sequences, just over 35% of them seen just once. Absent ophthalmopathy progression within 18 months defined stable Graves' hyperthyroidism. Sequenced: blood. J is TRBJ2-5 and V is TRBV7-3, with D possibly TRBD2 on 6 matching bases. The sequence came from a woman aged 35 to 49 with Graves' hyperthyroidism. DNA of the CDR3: TGTGCCAGCAGCTTTGGGCCTGGGGGGAGCCAGTACTTC. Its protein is CASSFGPGGSQYF.